The clone carrying this T cell receptor beta chain showed up just a few times. The study ran its PCR with 60 Vbeta and 13 Jbeta primers. TCRdb's table, derived via immunoSEQ multiplex PCR, lists solely in-frame clones and lacks some. In the table there are more than 150,000 clones, 77% of which are singletons. The CDR3 spans 16 residues. Losses at the gene ends were 3 bases for V and 6 bases for J; bases not matched to a gene: 10. Germline V CDR1 and CDR2: GTSNPN, SVGIG (reference sequence). The sample originates from a study of cytomegalovirus exposure and HLA in healthy donors. Whole-study context: An earlier analysis found some 120 million unique TCR beta sequences from about 190 million T cells.

The sample was PBMCs. The chain couples TRBV30 to TRBJ2-2; TRBD1 matches 10 bases. The sequence was collected from a man between 18 and 29 years old in good health and CMV-seronegative. The CDR3 DNA sequence: TGTGCCTGGAGCCCCAAGACAGGGGGCAGGGCCGGGGAGCTGTTTTTT. This encodes CAWSPKTGGRAGELFF.